What follows describes a single T cell receptor beta chain. No antigen is known for it. TCRdb itself ran the 5' RACE reads through MiXCR, one entry per CDR3 protein. This table has approximately 150,000 distinct CDR3 sequences, approximately 44% appearing once. This specimen belongs to a study of CD8 T cells in ankylosing spondylitis. Study findings and constraints: One TCR beta motif, made up of several highly homologous variants, appeared characteristic of ankylosing spondylitis blood.

This clonotype originated in a male donor with ankylosing spondylitis. Sequencing input: synovial fluid, either unsorted or a sorted T cell fraction (not recorded which).

The CDR3 sequence is CASSSAGSGYGYTF. The CDR3 region has the DNA TGTGCCAGTAGCTCCGCGGGGTCGGGCTATGGCTACACCTTC. V gene TRBV19 combines with J gene TRBJ1-2; unclear D gene. The ends were cut back, 6 bases at V and 4 bases at J, with 15 bases in the middle. This CDR3 is built from 14 residues. CDR1 is LNHDA, CDR2 SQIVND, per germline (reference sequence).